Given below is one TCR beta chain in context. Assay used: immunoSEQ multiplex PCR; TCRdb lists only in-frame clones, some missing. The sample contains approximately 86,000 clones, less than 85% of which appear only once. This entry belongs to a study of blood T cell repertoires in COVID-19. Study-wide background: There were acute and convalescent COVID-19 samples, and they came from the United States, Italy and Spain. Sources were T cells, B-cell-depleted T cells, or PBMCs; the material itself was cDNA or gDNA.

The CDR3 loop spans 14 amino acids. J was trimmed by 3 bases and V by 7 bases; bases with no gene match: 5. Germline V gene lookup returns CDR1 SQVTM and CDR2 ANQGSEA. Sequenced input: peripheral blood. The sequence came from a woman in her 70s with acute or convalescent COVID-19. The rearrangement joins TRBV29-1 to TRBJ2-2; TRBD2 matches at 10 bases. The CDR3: CSALAGADTGELFF. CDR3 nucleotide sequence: TGCAGCGCTCTAGCGGGGGCGGACACCGGGGAGCTGTTTTTT.